This TCR beta chain appears in the sequencing data of a study of blood T cell repertoires in COVID-19. Looking at the study overall: Collection of acute and convalescent COVID-19 samples took place in the United States, Italy and Spain.

V lost 6 bases and J lost 7, with 25 bases in between. The CDR3 is 17 residues long. Germline CDR1 is MNHEY and CDR2 is SVGEGT. The repertoire was sequenced with immunoSEQ multiplex PCR; TCRdb's copy has only in-frame clones and lacks some. The repertoire holds under 200,000 clones, with roughly 90% as singletons. V usage is TRBV6-2 or TRBV6-3 and J usage is TRBJ1-5; unclear D gene. This TCR derives from a man aged 45 to 65 with acute or convalescent COVID-19. Input material: peripheral blood. The DNA for the CDR3 is TGTGCCAGCAGCCCGATTAGGCGGGCCAGAGGTCTACAGCCCCAGCATTTT. Protein product: CASSPIRRARGLQPQHF.